This TCR beta chain was recovered during a study of cytomegalovirus exposure and HLA in healthy donors. V was pared by 1 base and J by 1 base, with 7 bases between. This CDR3 comprises 14 residues. CDR1 LNHDA and CDR2 SQIVND come from the germline V gene (reference sequence). This PCR relied on a set of 60 Vbeta primers and 13 Jbeta primers. The data were produced by immunoSEQ multiplex PCR, yet TCRdb's version contains in-frame clones alone and is incomplete. The repertoire holds more than 95,000 clones, with 83% as singletons. This TCR was recovered from a woman in her forties in good health and CMV-seropositive. Input material: PBMCs. The rearrangement uses TRBV19 and TRBJ2-5, with unresolved D. CDR3 sequence: CASSIGNGQETQYF. The CDR3, as DNA: TGTGCCAGTAGTATAGGAAACGGCCAAGAGACCCAGTACTTC.